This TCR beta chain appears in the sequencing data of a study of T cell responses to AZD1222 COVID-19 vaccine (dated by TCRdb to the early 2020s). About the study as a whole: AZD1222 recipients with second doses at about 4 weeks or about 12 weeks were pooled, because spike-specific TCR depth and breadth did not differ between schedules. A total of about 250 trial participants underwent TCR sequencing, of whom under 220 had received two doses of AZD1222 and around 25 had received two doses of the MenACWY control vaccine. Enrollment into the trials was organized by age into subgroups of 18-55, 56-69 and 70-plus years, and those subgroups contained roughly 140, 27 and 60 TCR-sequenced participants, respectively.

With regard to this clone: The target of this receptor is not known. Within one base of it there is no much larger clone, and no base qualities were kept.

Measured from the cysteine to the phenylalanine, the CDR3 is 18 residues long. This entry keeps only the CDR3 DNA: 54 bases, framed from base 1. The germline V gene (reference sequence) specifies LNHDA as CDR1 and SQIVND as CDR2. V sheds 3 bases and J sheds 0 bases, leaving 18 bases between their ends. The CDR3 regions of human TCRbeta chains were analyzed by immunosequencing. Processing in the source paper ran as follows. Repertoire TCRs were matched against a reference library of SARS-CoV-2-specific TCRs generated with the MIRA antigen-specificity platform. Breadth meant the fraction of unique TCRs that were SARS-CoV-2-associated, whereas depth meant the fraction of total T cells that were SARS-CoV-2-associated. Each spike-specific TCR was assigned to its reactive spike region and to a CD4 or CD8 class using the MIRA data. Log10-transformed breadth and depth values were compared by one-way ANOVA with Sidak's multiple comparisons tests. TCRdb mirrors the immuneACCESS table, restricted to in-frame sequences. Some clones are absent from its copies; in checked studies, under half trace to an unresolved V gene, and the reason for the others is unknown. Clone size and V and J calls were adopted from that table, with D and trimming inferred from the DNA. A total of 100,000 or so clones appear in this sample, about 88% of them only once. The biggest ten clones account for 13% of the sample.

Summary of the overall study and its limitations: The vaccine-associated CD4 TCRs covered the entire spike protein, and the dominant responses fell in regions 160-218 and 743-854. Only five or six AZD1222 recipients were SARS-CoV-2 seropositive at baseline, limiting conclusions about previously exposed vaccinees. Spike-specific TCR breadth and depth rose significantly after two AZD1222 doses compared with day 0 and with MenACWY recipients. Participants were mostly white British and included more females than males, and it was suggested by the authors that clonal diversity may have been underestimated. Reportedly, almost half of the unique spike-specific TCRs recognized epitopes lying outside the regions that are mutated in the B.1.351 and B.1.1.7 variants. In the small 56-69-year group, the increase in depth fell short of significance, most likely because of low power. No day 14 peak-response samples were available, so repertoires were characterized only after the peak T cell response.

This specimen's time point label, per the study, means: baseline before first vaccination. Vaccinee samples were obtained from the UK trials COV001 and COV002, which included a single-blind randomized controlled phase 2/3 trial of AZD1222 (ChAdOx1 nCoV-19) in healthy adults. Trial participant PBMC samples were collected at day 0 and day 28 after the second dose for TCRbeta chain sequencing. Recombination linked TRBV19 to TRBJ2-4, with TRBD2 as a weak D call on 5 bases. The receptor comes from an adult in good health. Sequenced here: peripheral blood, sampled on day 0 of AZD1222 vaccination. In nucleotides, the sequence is TGTGCCAGTAGTATCGGGGAGTTGCGCCGACTAGCCAAAAACATTCAGTACTTC. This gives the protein CASSIGELRRLAKNIQYF.